This T cell receptor (beta chain) was profiled in a study of blood T cell repertoires in COVID-19. Profiling relied on immunoSEQ multiplex PCR, and the TCRdb table lists in-frame clones only, not all of them. The table includes about 93,000 clones, roughly 90% detected once. The CDR3 runs to 13 residues. Trimming took off 5 bases at V and 1 base at J, with 8 bases between the two ends. CDR1 is LNHDA, CDR2 SQIVND, per germline (reference sequence). The TCR comes from a human donor with active COVID-19. The donor label of this sample is uncertain. The chain couples TRBV19 to TRBJ1-1; D remains unclear. Material: peripheral blood. The CDR3 protein is CASSSSGNTEAFF. The CDR3 DNA sequence: TGTGCCAGTAGTTCATCAGGGAACACTGAAGCTTTCTTT.